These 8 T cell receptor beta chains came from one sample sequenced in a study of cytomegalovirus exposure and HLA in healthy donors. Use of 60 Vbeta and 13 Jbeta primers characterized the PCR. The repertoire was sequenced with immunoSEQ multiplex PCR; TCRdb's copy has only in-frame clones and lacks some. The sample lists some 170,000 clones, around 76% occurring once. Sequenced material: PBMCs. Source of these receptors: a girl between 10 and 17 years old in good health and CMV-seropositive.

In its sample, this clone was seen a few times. CDR3 region: CASSEAAGQGSEQFF. The CDR3 DNA is TGTGCCAGCAGTGAAGCCGCGGGACAGGGTTCGGAGCAGTTCTTC. The chain has TRBV6-1 and TRBJ2-1; 9 nucleotides match TRBD1. V trimming: 0 bases; J trimming: 10 bases; junction bases outside the gene matches: 7. The CDR3 consists of 15 residues. The germline V gene encodes CDR1 MNHNS and CDR2 SASEGT.

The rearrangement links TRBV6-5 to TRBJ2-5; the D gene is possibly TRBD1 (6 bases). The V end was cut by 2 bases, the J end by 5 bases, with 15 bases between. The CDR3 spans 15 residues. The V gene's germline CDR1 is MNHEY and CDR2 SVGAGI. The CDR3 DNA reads TGTGCCAGCAGTTACGGAGCAGGGGTTTCGGAGACCCAGTACTTC. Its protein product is CASSYGAGVSETQYF.

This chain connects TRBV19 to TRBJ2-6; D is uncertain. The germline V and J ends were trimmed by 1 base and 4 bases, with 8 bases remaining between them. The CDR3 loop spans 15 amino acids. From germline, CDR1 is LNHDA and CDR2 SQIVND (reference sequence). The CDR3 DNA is TGTGCCAGTAGTATAGTCCCCTCCGGGGCCAACGTCCTGACTTTC. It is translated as CASSIVPSGANVLTF.

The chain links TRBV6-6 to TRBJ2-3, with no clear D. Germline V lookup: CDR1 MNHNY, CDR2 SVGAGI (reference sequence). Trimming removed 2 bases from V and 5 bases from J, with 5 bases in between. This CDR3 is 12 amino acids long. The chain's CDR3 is CASSYIQDTQYF. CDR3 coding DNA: TGTGCCAGCAGTTACATTCAAGATACGCAGTATTTT.

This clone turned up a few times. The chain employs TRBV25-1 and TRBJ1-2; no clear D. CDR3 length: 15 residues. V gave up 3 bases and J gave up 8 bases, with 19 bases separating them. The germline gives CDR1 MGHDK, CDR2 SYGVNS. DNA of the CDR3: TGTGCCAGCAGTGACCTCGGACCTTTAGGAGGCGGCTACACCTTC. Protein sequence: CASSDLGPLGGGYTF.

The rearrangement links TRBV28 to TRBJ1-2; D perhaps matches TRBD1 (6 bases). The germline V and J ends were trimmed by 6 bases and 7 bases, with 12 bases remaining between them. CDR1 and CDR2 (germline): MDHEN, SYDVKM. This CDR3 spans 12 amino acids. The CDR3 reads CASSITGFGYTF. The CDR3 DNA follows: TGTGCCAGCAGCATTACAGGGTTTGGCTACACCTTC.

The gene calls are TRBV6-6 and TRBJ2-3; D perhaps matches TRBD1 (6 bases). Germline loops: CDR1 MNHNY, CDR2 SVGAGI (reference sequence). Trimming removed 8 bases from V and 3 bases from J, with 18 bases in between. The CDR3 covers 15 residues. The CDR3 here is CASRTQGISTDTQYF. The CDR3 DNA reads TGTGCCAGCCGGACCCAGGGGATATCAACAGATACGCAGTATTTT.

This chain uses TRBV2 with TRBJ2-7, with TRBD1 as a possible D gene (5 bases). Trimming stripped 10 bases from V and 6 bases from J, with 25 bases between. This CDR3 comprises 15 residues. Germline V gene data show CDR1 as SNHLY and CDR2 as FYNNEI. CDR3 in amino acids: CATIPGKGVTFEQYF. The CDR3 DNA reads TGTGCCACCATCCCAGGGAAGGGTGTGACTTTCGAGCAGTACTTC.